This TCR beta chain was sequenced in a study of T cell responses to AZD1222 COVID-19 vaccine. Concerning this clone: Its target is unknown.

The V end was cut by 4 bases, the J end by 3 bases, with 8 bases between. CDR3 length: 13 amino acids. Germline V gives CDR1 SGHDT, CDR2 YYEEEE. Whole-study findings and limits: Targets within unmutated variant regions were reportedly found for nearly half of spike-specific TCRs. Females outnumbered males among donors, who were mostly white British; clonal diversity was possibly underestimated. Seropositive status at baseline applied to only a handful of AZD1222 recipients.

Data came from immunoSEQ multiplex PCR; TCRdb stores just in-frame clones and leaves some out. Of 46,000 or so clones detected, approximately 80% appear once; the ten largest clones hold around 7%. This TCR was recovered from an adult in good health. The sample consisted of peripheral blood, taken on day 0 of AZD1222 vaccination. The gene calls are TRBV5-6 and TRBJ1-3; D unresolved. Here the CDR3 DNA reads TGTGCCAGCAGCGCGGTGGTTGGAAACACCATATATTTT. This sequence encodes CASSAVVGNTIYF.